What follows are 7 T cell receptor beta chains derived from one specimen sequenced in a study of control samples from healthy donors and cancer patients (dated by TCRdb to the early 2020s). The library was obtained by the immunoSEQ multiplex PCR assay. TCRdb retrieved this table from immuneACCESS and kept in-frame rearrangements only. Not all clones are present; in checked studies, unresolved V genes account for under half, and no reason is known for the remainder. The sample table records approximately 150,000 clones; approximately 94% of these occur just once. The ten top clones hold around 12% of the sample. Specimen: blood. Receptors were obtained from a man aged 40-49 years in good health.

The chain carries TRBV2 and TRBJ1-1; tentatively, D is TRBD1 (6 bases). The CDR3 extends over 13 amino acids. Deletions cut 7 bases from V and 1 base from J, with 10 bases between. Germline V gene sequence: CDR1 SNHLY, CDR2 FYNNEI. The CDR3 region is CASKADRNTEAFF. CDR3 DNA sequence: TGTGCCAGCAAAGCGGACAGGAACACTGAAGCTTTCTTT.

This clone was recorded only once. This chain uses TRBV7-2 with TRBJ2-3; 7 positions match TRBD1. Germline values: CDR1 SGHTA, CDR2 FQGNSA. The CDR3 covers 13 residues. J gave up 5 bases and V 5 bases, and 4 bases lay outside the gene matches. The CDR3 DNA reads TGTGCCAGCAGCCGGGACAGACTAGATACGCAGTATTTT. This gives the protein CASSRDRLDTQYF.

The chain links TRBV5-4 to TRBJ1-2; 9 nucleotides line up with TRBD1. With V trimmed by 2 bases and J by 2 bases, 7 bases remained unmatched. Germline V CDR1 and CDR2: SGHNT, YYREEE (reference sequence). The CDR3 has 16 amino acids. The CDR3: CASSFPLGQGNYGYTF. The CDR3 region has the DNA TGTGCCAGCAGCTTTCCCCTGGGACAGGGAAACTATGGCTACACCTTC. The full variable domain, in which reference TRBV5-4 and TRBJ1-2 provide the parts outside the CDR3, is ETGVTQSPTHLIKTRGQQVTLRCSSQSGHNTVSWYQQALGQGPQFIFQYYREEENGRGNFPPRFSGLQFPNYSSELNVNALELDDSALYLCASSFPLGQGNYGYTFGSGTRLTVV.

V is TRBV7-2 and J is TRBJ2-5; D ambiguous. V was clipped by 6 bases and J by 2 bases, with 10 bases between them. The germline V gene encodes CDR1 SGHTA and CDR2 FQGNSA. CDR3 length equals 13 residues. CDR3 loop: CASRPGFQETQYF. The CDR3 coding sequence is TGTGCCAGCAGACCCGGGTTTCAAGAGACCCAGTACTTC. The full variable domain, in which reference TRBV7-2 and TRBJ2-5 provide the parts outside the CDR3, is GAGVSQSPSNKVTEKGKDVELRCDPISGHTALYWYRQSLGQGLEFLIYFQGNSAPDKSGLPSDRFSAERTGGSVSTLTIQRTQQEDSAVYLCASRPGFQETQYFGPGTRLLVL.

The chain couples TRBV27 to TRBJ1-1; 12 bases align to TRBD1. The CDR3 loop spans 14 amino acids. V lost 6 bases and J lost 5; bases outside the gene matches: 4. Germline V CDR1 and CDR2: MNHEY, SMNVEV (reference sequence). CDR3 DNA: TGTGCCAGCAGGGGACAGGGGGCGAGGACTGAAGCTTTCTTT. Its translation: CASRGQGARTEAFF.

This CDR3 reads CASSWGSGQFNEQYF. CDR3 nucleotides: TGTGCCAGCAGCTGGGGGTCGGGACAGTTCAACGAGCAGTACTTC. The rearrangement uses TRBV7-9 and TRBJ2-7; 7 nucleotides agree with TRBD1. Per the germline V gene, CDR1 is SEHNR and CDR2 is FQNEAQ (reference sequence). This CDR3 has 15 amino acids. V dropped 4 bases and J dropped 5; count of bases not matched to a gene: 11.

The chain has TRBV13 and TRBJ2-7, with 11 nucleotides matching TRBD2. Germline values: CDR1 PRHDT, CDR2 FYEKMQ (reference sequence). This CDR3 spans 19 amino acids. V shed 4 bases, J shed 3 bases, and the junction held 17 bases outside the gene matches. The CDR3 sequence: CASSWKLAGVPRSGYEQYF. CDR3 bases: TGTGCCAGCAGCTGGAAACTAGCGGGGGTCCCTAGATCAGGCTACGAGCAGTACTTC. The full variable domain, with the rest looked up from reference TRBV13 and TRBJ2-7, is AAGVIQSPRHLIKEKRETATLKCYPIPRHDTVYWYQQGPGQDPQFLISFYEKMQSDKGSIPDRFSAQQFSDYHSELNMSSLELGDSALYFCASSWKLAGVPRSGYEQYFGPGTRLTVT.